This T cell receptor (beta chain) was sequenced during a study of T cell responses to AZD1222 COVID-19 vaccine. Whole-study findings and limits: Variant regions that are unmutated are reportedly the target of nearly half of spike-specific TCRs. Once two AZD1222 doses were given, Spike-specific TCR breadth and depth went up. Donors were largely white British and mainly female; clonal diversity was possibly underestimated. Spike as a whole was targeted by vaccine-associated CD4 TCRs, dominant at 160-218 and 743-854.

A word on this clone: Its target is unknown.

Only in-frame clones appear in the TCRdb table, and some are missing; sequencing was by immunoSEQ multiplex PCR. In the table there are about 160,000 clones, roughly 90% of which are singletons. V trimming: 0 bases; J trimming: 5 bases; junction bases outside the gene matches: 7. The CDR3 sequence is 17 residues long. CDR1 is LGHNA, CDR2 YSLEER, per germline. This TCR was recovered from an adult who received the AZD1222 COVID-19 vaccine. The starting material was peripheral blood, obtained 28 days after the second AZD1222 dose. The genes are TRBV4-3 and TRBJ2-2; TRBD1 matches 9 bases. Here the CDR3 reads CASSQETGTGQTGELFF. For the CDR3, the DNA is TGCGCCAGCAGCCAAGAAACGGGGACAGGGCAAACCGGGGAGCTGTTTTTT.